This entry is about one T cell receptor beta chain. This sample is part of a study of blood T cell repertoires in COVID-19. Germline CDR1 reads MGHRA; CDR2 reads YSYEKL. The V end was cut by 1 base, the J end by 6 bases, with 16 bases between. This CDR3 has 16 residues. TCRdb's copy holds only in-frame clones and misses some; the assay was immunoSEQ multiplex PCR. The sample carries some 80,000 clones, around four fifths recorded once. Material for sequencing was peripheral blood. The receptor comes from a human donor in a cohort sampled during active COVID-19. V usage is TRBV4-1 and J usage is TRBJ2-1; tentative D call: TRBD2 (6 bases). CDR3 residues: CASSQATVGGRNEQFF. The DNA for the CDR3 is TGCGCCAGCAGCCAAGCGACAGTAGGAGGGCGCAATGAGCAGTTCTTC.